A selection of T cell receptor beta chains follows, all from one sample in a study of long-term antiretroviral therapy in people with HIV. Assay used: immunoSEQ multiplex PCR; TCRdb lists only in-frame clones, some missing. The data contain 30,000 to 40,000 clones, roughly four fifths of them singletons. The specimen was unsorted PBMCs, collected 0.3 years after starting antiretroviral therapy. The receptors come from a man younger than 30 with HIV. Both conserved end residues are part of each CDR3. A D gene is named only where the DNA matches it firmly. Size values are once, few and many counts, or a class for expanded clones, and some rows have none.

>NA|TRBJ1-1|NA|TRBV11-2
TGTGCCAGCAGCCCGGAACCAGGACAGTACCTGAACACTGAAGCTTTCTTT
CASSPEPGQYLNTEAFF
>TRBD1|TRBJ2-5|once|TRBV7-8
TGTGCCAGCAGCTGGCCCAGGACAGGGCTTAGGTCGGAGACCCAGTACTTC
CASSWPRTGLRSETQYF
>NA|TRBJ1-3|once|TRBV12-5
TGTGCTAGTGGTTTGGGAGAGGGAGCCGGAAACACCATATATTTT
CASGLGEGAGNTIYF
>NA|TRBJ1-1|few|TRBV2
TGTGCCAGCAGTGAAGGTCGGGGGCTGAAGACTGAAGCTTTCTTT
CASSEGRGLKTEAFF
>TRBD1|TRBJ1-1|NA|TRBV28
TGTGCCAGCACCTGGGGACAGGGAGCAGGCTCTGAAGCTTTCTTT
CASTWGQGAGSEAFF
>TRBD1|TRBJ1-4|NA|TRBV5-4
TGTGCCAGCAGTTCCGGACAGGGCCTTAATGAAAAACTGTTTTTT
CASSSGQGLNEKLFF
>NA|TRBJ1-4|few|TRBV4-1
TGCGCCAGCAGCCAAGTACAGGAAAAACTGTTTTTT
CASSQVQEKLFF
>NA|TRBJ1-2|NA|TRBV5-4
TGTGCCAGCAGCTTGGTTGGGGATGGCTACACCTTC
CASSLVGDGYTF
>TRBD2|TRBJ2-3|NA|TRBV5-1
TGCGCCAGCAGCCCGGATGAGCGGGGGTGGGCAGATACGCAGTATTTT
CASSPDERGWADTQYF
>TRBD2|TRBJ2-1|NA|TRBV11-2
TGTGCCAGCAGCTTAATCGGGCTAGCGGGGGCCTCCTCCTACAATGAGCAGTTCTTC
CASSLIGLAGASSYNEQFF
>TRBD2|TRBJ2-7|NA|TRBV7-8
TGTGCCAGCAGCCGCGGGAGACAAGGTGCCTACGAGCAGTACTTC
CASSRGRQGAYEQYF
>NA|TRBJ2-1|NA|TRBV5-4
TGTGCCAGCTATGTGGAAAATGAGCAGTTCTTC
CASYVENEQFF
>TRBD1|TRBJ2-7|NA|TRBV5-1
TGCGCCAGCAGCTTGGCCACAGGGGGCAGCTACGAGCAGTACTTC
CASSLATGGSYEQYF
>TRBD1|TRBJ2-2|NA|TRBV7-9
TGTGCCAGCAGCTCCCGGACAGGACCCCACACCGGGGAGCTGTTTTTT
CASSSRTGPHTGELFF
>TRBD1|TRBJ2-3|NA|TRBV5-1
TGCGCCAGCAGCAATGACAGGGGGTCCCCCACAGATACGCAGTATTTT
CASSNDRGSPTDTQYF
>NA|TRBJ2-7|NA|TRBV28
TGTGCCAGCGGGGACTACGAGCAGTACTTC
CASGDYEQYF
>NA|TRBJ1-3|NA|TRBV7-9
TGTGCCAGCAGCTTAGGGGCGGGGATCGGAAACACCATATATTTT
CASSLGAGIGNTIYF
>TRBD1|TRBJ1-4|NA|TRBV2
TGTGCCAGCCACGGACAGGACGCAACTAATGAAAAACTGTTTTTT
CASHGQDATNEKLFF
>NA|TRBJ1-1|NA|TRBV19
TGTGCCAGTAGTATAGATTGGGTCAGCACTGAAGCTTTCTTT
CASSIDWVSTEAFF
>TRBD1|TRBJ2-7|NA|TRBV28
TGTGCCAGCAGGTCGGGACAGGGATCCGCCGAGCAGTACTTC
CASRSGQGSAEQYF
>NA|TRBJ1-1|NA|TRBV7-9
TGTGCCAGCAGCTCTACAGTGAACACTGAAGCTTTCTTT
CASSSTVNTEAFF
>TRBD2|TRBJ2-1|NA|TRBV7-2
TGTGCCAGCAGCTTAGATCTAGCGGTCTCCTACAATGAGCAGTTCTTC
CASSLDLAVSYNEQFF
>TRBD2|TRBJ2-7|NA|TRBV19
TGTGCCAGTAGTGCCGAGGAGACTAGCCACGACGAGCAGTACTTC
CASSAEETSHDEQYF
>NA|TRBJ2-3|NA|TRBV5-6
TGTGCCAGCAGCCCTTCGGGAAGTTCAGAGACGCAGTATTTT
CASSPSGSSETQYF